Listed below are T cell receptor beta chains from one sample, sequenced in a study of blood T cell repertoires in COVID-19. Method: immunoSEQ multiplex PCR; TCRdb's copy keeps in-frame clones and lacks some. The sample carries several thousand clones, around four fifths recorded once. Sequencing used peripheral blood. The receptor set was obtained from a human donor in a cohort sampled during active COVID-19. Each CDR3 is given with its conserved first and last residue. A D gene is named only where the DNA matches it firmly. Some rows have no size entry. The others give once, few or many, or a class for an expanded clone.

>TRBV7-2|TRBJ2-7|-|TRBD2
CASSEGLAGPPMSEQYF
TGTGCCAGCAGCGAGGGACTAGCGGGGCCCCCCATGAGCGAGCAGTACTTC
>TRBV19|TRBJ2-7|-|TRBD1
CASSIAGTGDYEQYF
TGTGCCAGTAGTATAGCCGGGACAGGGGACTACGAGCAGTACTTC
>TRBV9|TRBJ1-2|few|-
CASSVRQSEVAYGYTF
TGTGCCAGCAGCGTACGGCAGTCGGAGGTGGCCTATGGCTACACCTTC
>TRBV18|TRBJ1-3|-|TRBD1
CASSDGQGSGNTIYF
TGTGCCAGCTCAGATGGACAGGGGAGCGGAAACACCATATATTTT
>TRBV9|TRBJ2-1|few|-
CASSGNFGGYNEQFF
TGTGCCAGCAGCGGAAATTTCGGGGGATACAATGAGCAGTTCTTC
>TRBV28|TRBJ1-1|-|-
CASIGRVGMNTEAFF
TGTGCCAGCATCGGGAGGGTGGGTATGAACACTGAAGCTTTCTTT
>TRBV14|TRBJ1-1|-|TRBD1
CASSQTGGTLNTEAFF
TGTGCCAGCAGCCAAACAGGGGGGACGCTGAACACTGAAGCTTTCTTT
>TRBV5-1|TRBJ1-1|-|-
CASSRHGGTEAFF
TGCGCCAGCAGCAGGCATGGAGGCACTGAAGCTTTCTTT
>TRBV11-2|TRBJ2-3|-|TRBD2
CASSLGMKTSGGAPDTQYF
TGTGCCAGCAGCTTAGGAATGAAGACTAGCGGGGGGGCACCAGATACGCAGTATTTT
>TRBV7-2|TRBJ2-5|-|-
CASSRGGQETQYF
TGTGCCAGCAGCAGGGGCGGACAAGAGACCCAGTACTTC
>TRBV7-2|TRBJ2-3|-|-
CASSLGGQADTQYF
TGTGCCAGCAGCTTAGGGGGGCAGGCAGATACGCAGTATTTT
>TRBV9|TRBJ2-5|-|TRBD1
CASSPEDRGHQETQYF
TGTGCCAGCAGCCCTGAGGACAGGGGCCACCAAGAGACCCAGTACTTC
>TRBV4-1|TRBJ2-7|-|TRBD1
CASSLRTGGGLTGSYEQYF
TGCGCCAGCAGCCTACGGACAGGGGGCGGTTTAACGGGTTCCTACGAGCAGTACTTC
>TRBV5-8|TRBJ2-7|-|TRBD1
CASSYGTGFSYEQYF
TGTGCCAGCAGCTACGGGACAGGGTTCTCCTACGAGCAGTACTTC
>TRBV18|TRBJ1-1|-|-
CASLGASPEAFF
TGTGCCAGCTTGGGAGCATCCCCTGAAGCTTTCTTT
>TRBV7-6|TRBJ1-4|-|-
CASSSSGNEKLFF
TGTGCCAGCAGCTCCTCGGGAAATGAAAAACTGTTTTTT
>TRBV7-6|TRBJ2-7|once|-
CASSLEDSSYEQYF
TGTGCCAGCAGCTTAGAGGACAGCTCCTACGAGCAGTACTTC
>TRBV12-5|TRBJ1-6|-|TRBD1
CASGLTESWQGAWDSPLHF
TGTGCTAGTGGGTTAACCGAAAGTTGGCAGGGGGCGTGGGATTCACCCCTCCACTTT
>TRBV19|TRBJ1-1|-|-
CARMIEGADTEAFF
TGTGCCCGAATGATCGAGGGCGCGGACACTGAAGCTTTCTTT
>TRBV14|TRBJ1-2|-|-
CASSPRTDHRYGYTF
TGTGCCAGCAGCCCAAGGACAGACCACCGATATGGCTACACCTTC
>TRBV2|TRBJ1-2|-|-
CASSVEQAGSSGYTF
TGTGCCAGCAGTGTGGAACAAGCAGGGTCTTCTGGCTACACCTTC
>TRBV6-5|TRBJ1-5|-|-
CASRESLNQPQHF
TGTGCCAGCAGAGAGTCCCTTAATCAGCCCCAGCATTTT
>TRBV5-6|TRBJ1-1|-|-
CASSPDAGGSHTEAFF
TGTGCCAGCAGCCCGGACGCTGGAGGGTCCCACACTGAAGCTTTCTTT
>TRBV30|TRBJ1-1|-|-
CAWTGWNTEAFF
TGTGCCTGGACAGGATGGAACACTGAAGCTTTCTTT
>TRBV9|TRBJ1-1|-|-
CASSVAGGANTEAFF
TGTGCCAGCAGCGTAGCTGGGGGGGCGAACACTGAAGCTTTCTTT
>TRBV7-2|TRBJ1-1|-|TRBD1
CASSLVATGPAFF
TGTGCCAGCAGCTTAGTGGCGACAGGGCCAGCTTTCTTT
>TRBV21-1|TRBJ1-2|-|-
CASSHTRGTSYGYTF
TGTGCCAGCAGCCACACTAGAGGGACATCCTATGGCTACACCTTC
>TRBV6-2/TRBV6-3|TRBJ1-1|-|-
CASSLRDTTEAFF
TGTGCCAGCAGTCTCAGGGATACCACTGAAGCTTTCTTT
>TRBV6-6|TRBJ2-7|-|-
CASSTTGYEQYF
TGTGCCAGCAGCACGACGGGTTACGAGCAGTACTTC
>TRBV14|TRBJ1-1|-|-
CASSRLGGTEAFF
TGTGCCAGCAGCCGGTTAGGGGGAACTGAAGCTTTCTTT
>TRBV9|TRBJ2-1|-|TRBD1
CASSSRTGPRNEQFF
TGTGCCAGCAGCTCAAGGACAGGACCTCGGAATGAGCAGTTCTTC
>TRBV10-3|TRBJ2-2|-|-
CAISMIDLAAAGELFF
TGTGCCATCAGCATGATCGACCTCGCGGCGGCCGGGGAGCTGTTTTTT
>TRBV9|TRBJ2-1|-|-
CASSPPSSNEQFF
TGTGCCAGCAGCCCCCCTAGCTCCAATGAGCAGTTCTTC
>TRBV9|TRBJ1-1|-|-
CASSPTPENLGFF
TGTGCCAGCAGCCCAACCCCGGAGAACTTGGGTTTCTTT
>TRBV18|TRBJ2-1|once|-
CASSPPEVAEQFF
TGTGCCAGCTCACCACCCGAGGTCGCGGAGCAGTTCTTC
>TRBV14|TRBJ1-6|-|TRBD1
CASSQTGQSPLHF
TGTGCCAGCAGCCAGACAGGGCAGTCACCCCTCCACTTT
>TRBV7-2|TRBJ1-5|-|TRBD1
CASSKDRGGPGPQHF
TGTGCCAGCAGCAAGGACAGGGGGGGTCCCGGGCCCCAGCATTTT
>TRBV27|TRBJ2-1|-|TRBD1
CASSPDRRSNNEQFF
TGTGCCAGTTCCCCGGACAGGCGATCGAACAATGAGCAGTTCTTC
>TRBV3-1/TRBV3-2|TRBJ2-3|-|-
CASSLRLGGATDTQYF
TGTGCCAGCAGCCTACGACTGGGGGGGGCCACGGATACGCAGTATTTT
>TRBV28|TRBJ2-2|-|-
CATQVSKLGSPFGELFF
TGTGCCACCCAAGTTTCGAAATTGGGCAGTCCCTTCGGGGAGCTGTTTTTT
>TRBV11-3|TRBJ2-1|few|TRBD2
CASSSRGALYNEQFF
TGTGCCAGCAGCTCGCGGGGGGCTTTATACAATGAGCAGTTCTTC
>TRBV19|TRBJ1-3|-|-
CASRMNIGGGNTIYF
TGTGCCAGTAGGATGAACATAGGGGGAGGAAACACCATATATTTT
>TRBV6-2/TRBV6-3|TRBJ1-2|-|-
CASSYRSGYGYTF
TGTGCCAGCAGTTACAGGTCGGGCTATGGCTACACCTTC
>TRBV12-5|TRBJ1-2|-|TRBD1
CASATGQGSLDGYTF
TGTGCTAGTGCCACAGGACAGGGGTCCCTAGATGGCTACACCTTC
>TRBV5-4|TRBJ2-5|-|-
CASSLFTGSPERETQYF
TGTGCCAGCAGCTTATTTACCGGGTCCCCCGAACGAGAGACCCAGTACTTC
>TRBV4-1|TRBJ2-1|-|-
CASSQDLRATGDAGREQFF
TGCGCCAGCAGCCAAGATCTCAGGGCCACAGGGGATGCGGGGCGGGAGCAGTTCTTC
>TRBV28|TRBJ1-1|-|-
CASRLPIGVTNTEAFF
TGTGCCAGCAGGCTGCCTATAGGGGTCACGAACACTGAAGCTTTCTTT
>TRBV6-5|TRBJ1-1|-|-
CASSYAGRHTEAFF
TGTGCCAGCAGTTACGCAGGGAGGCACACTGAAGCTTTCTTT
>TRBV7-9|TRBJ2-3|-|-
CASSPDWGVDTQYF
TGTGCCAGCAGCCCTGACTGGGGGGTGGATACGCAGTATTTT